This paragraph reports one T cell receptor beta chain. Sample time point: patch test 3, about 24 weeks after DPC sensitization. Treatment of the sample: therapeutic diphenylcyclopropenone sensitization with weekly scalp DPC. TCRdb re-called the RACE reads with MiXCR, one entry per CDR3 protein. This sample yields around 110,000 distinct CDR3 sequences, of which roughly 12% are seen a single time; under 2.5% belongs to the top ten. The sample is drawn from a study of human T cells and chemical hapten exposure. Trimming shortened V by 5 bases and J by 4 bases, and 17 bases separated the two germline ends. The V gene's germline CDR1 is SGHTA and CDR2 FQGNSA. The length of the CDR3 is 16 residues.

The starting material was whole blood, obtained in connection with sensitization to the hapten diphenylcyclopropenone (DPC). The TCR comes from a woman between 45 and 60 years old with alopecia areata. Some clones in this sample may be carry-over from other donors' samples. V is TRBV7-2 and J is TRBJ1-4; D might be TRBD1 (5 bases). DNA for the CDR3: TGTGCCAGCAGCCCCAGGGCCGGACCTAATAATGAAAAACTGTTTTTT. It translates to CASSPRAGPNNEKLFF.